These 20 T cell receptor beta chains were sequenced from one sample in a study of radiation and T cells in renal cell carcinoma. Time point reported: blood 4 weeks post-SBRT, at nephrectomy. Stated treatment: 15 Gy SBRT to primary tumor, nephrectomy 4 weeks later. Sequencing was performed with immunoSEQ multiplex PCR; in TCRdb, only in-frame clones are kept and a portion is missing. Of 65,000 or so clones in the sample, about 74% are singletons; the top ten hold approximately 6.8%. The specimen was blood, collected from a patient whose treatment included radiotherapy and nephrectomy. Receptor source: a man aged 55 to 70 with renal cell carcinoma.

The rearrangement uses TRBV6-5 and TRBJ1-3; 8 bases map to TRBD1. With V trimmed by 4 bases and J by 0 bases, 5 bases remained unmatched. Germline V CDR1 and CDR2: MNHEY, SVGAGI. The CDR3 length is 16 residues. CDR3 bases: TGTGCCAGCAGTTCCCAGGGGGCCAGCTCTGGAAACACCATATATTTT. Its translation: CASSSQGASSGNTIYF.

The chain joins TRBV6-5 to TRBJ1-2, with TRBD1 matching 8 bases. With 7 bases clipped from V and 1 base from J, the junction kept 8 bases outside the gene matches. Per the germline V gene, CDR1 is MNHEY and CDR2 is SVGAGI. The CDR3 runs 15 residues. CDR3 amino acids: CASTRTGRNNYGYTF. CDR3 coding DNA: TGTGCCAGCACCCGGACAGGGAGGAATAACTATGGCTACACCTTC.

The chain uses TRBV2 and TRBJ2-3; tentative D call: TRBD2 (5 bases). CDR1 SNHLY and CDR2 FYNNEI come from the germline V gene. Trimming left V 2 bases short and J 7 bases short, with 10 bases between. The CDR3 runs to 13 residues. CDR3 protein: CASSERRGHTQYF. As DNA, the CDR3 is TGTGCCAGCAGTGAACGGAGAGGGCATACGCAGTATTTT.

This clone was seen just once. J is TRBJ2-7 and V is TRBV7-8; TRBD1 aligns across 10 bases. J lost 3 bases, V lost 5 bases, and 7 bases had no gene match. This CDR3 comprises 15 residues. Per the germline V gene, CDR1 is SGHVS and CDR2 is FQNEAQ. The CDR3 loop is CASSLIRDRGYEQYV. CDR3 sequence (DNA): TGTGCCAGCAGCCTAATCCGGGACAGGGGCTACGAGCAGTACGTC.

The chain carries TRBV11-2 and TRBJ2-1, with D uncertain. Germline V gene data show CDR1 as SGHAT and CDR2 as FQNNGV. The V end was cut by 4 bases, the J end by 12 bases, with 10 bases between. The CDR3 is 11 residues long. The chain's CDR3 is CASSSAGGQFF. In nucleotides, the CDR3 is TGTGCCAGCAGCTCCGCCGGTGGGCAGTTCTTC.

V and J are TRBV7-3 and TRBJ2-1; 10 bases agree with TRBD2. J gave up 7 bases and V 6 bases, and 9 bases lay outside the gene matches. Germline CDR1 reads SGHTA; CDR2 reads FQGTGA. There are 15 residues in the CDR3. CDR3 amino acids: CASRSLAGAGNEQFF. The DNA for the CDR3 is TGTGCCAGCAGATCCCTAGCGGGAGCCGGGAATGAGCAGTTCTTC.

This chain connects TRBV6-1 to TRBJ2-7; D may be TRBD1 (5 bases). The V and J ends lost 1 base and 8 bases respectively, with 6 bases between them. This CDR3 is 11 amino acids long. From germline, CDR1 is MNHNS and CDR2 SASEGT. The CDR3 protein is CASSEDRKQYV. The CDR3 nucleotides are TGTGCCAGCAGTGAAGACAGGAAGCAGTACGTC.

V is TRBV11-2 and J is TRBJ2-3, with 14 nucleotides matching TRBD2. Germline V CDR1 and CDR2: SGHAT, FQNNGV. The CDR3 is 17 residues long. Trimming took 3 bases from V and 6 from J; bases not matched to a gene: 8. The CDR3 bases are TGTGCCAGCAGCTTCCGGGGGACTAGCGGGAGTGGGGATACGCAGTATTTT. The encoded protein is CASSFRGTSGSGDTQYF.

Here the CDR3 reads CASSLGMETQYF. CDR3 DNA: TGTGCCAGCAGCTTGGGGATGGAGACCCAGTACTTC. This sequence joins TRBV5-6 and TRBJ2-5, with D hard to call. The CDR3 has 12 residues. V was clipped by 0 bases and J by 5 bases, with 5 bases between them. Germline V gene lookup returns CDR1 SGHDT and CDR2 YYEEEE.

The V and J genes are TRBV30 and TRBJ1-6; the D is unclear. There are 15 residues in the CDR3. CDR1 is GTSNPN, CDR2 SVGIG, per germline (reference sequence). V lost 0 bases to trimming and J lost 5 bases, with 11 bases between them. CDR3 coding DNA: TGTGCCTGGAGTGTACCAGGACGGAATAATTCACCCCTCCACTTT. This sequence encodes CAWSVPGRNNSPLHF.

The chain joins TRBV13 to TRBJ2-7, with D possibly TRBD1 on 6 matching bases. V dropped 1 base and J dropped 3 bases, with 25 bases sitting between them. The CDR3 has 19 residues. Germline V gene data show CDR1 as PRHDT and CDR2 as FYEKMQ (reference sequence). The CDR3 nucleotides are TGTGCCAGCAGCTTAGACGAGACAGGCACTACTGTGGGGTACTACGAGCAGTACTTC. Translated, it gives CASSLDETGTTVGYYEQYF. Full variable domain (rest looked up from reference TRBV13 and TRBJ2-7): AAGVIQSPRHLIKEKRETATLKCYPIPRHDTVYWYQQGPGQDPQFLISFYEKMQSDKGSIPDRFSAQQFSDYHSELNMSSLELGDSALYFCASSLDETGTTVGYYEQYFGPGTRLTVT.

The chain joins TRBV6-1 to TRBJ2-7; D gene unclear. Germline V gene data show CDR1 as MNHNS and CDR2 as SASEGT. There are 14 residues in the CDR3. The ends were cut back, 2 bases at V and 2 bases at J, with 10 bases in the middle. The CDR3 nucleotides are TGTGCCAGCAGTGAATTTGGTGTGGCCTACGAGCAGTACGTC. This codes for CASSEFGVAYEQYV.

The chain carries TRBV7-8 and TRBJ1-5; D gene uncertain. The CDR3 length is 14 residues. Between the trimmed V and J ends, which lost 5 bases and 5 bases, there was a span of 13 bases. Germline-derived CDR1 and CDR2 are SGHVS and FQNEAQ. This chain's CDR3 is CASSNFGNYQPQHF. The CDR3 DNA is TGTGCCAGCAGCAACTTTGGAAACTATCAGCCCCAGCATTTT.

The rearrangement joins TRBV9 to TRBJ1-1; D unclear. The V and J ends lost 6 bases and 1 base respectively, with 13 bases between them. The CDR3 covers 14 residues. Germline V CDR1 and CDR2: SGDLS, YYNGEE. The CDR3 here is CASNVGVENTEAFF. The CDR3 DNA reads as TGTGCCAGCAATGTAGGCGTCGAGAACACTGAAGCTTTCTTT.

V is TRBV30 and J is TRBJ2-7; D ambiguous. The germline V and J ends were trimmed by 1 base and 7 bases, with 8 bases remaining between them. There are 11 residues in the CDR3. Germline V gene sequence: CDR1 GTSNPN, CDR2 SVGIG (reference sequence). The CDR3 sequence is CAWSGNAEQYF. DNA for the CDR3: TGTGCCTGGAGTGGGAACGCAGAGCAGTACTTC.

This rearrangement joins TRBV7-2 to TRBJ2-3; D is perhaps TRBD1 or TRBD2 (5 bases each). This CDR3 has 14 amino acids. The germline V gene has CDR1 SGHTA and CDR2 FQGNSA. Trimming removed 1 base at V and 2 bases at J, with 7 bases between. Here the CDR3 reads CASSLEGTTDTQYF. CDR3 coding DNA: TGTGCCAGCAGCTTAGAAGGGACCACAGATACGCAGTATTTT.

This chain links TRBV19 with TRBJ1-6; TRBD1 might be the D (6 bases). The CDR3 contains 14 residues. The V end lost 8 bases, the J end lost 4 bases, and 12 bases lay between the germline ends. Germline CDR1 and CDR2: LNHDA and SQIVND (reference sequence). The CDR3 protein is CASAEGGYNSPLHF. As DNA, the CDR3 is TGTGCCAGTGCGGAGGGGGGTTATAATTCACCCCTCCACTTT.

The CDR3 loop is CAWSETVISYNSPLHF. CDR3 DNA sequence: TGTGCCTGGAGTGAAACAGTAATCTCCTATAATTCACCCCTCCACTTT. The chain recombines TRBV30 with TRBJ1-6; D unclear. The CDR3 is 16 amino acids. Germline assignment: CDR1 GTSNPN and CDR2 SVGIG (reference sequence). V lost 1 base, J lost 0 bases, and 10 bases lay in between.

The V and J genes are TRBV2 and TRBJ1-4; D ambiguous. The CDR3 runs 15 residues. V dropped 6 bases and J dropped 0 bases, with 11 bases sitting between them. Per the germline V gene, CDR1 is SNHLY and CDR2 is FYNNEI. CDR3 coding DNA: TGTGCCAGCAGCCCTACGGAGGCAACTAATGAAAAACTGTTTTTT. Amino acid sequence: CASSPTEATNEKLFF.

The gene calls are TRBV9 and TRBJ1-1; 7 nucleotides agree with TRBD1. Germline CDR1 SGDLS, CDR2 YYNGEE. The CDR3 contains 14 residues. V lost 3 bases, J lost 3 bases, and 5 bases stayed unmatched. Here the CDR3 reads CASSAPGGHTEAFF. The CDR3 DNA is TGTGCCAGCAGCGCCCCAGGGGGGCACACTGAAGCTTTCTTT.